This T cell receptor beta chain comes out of a study of cytomegalovirus exposure and HLA in healthy donors. Overall study: The 120 or so validation repertoires were reported in a later analysis to have been generated on the same platform as the roughly 670 first-cohort repertoires. General study findings and limits: Specificity of three CMV-associated chains for CMV antigens was verified in vitro.

Data came from immunoSEQ multiplex PCR; TCRdb stores just in-frame clones and leaves some out. This sample has around 180,000 clones, with about 84% found just once. The donors were part of the validation cohort, which consisted of about 120 subjects and was separate from the first cohort of several hundred subjects. This clone was observed once. Antigen: not known. The CDR3 sequence is 15 residues long. Germline assignment: CDR1 SGHRS and CDR2 YFSETQ. V lost 4 bases and J lost 6, with 19 bases in between. The sequence was collected from a woman under 30 in good health and CMV-seronegative. The chain links TRBV5-1 to TRBJ1-2; possibly TRBD1 for D (5 bases). Sequenced sample: PBMCs. CDR3 nucleotide sequence: TGCGCCAGCAGCGGAGGGGTCGGCAGTCGAGATGGCTACACCTTC. Its translation is CASSGGVGSRDGYTF.